This T cell receptor (beta chain) is from a study of tumor and adjacent non-tumor tissue in lung cancer. Across the whole study: The cohort had approximately 13 adenocarcinoma, a couple of squamous cell and 1 small cell patients. Patients were aged roughly 30 to 76, some 10 men and 4 to 6 women, stage I to III. Broader study findings: Compared with tumor, normal lung showed significantly lower TCR diversity. Patients with more diverse tumor TCRs had worse survival.

To note about this clonotype: Its specificity is unknown. Mismatch with germline at one junction end may stem from a read error.

The library came from three nested PCR rounds adapted from ARM-PCR protocols. Via MiXCR, TCRdb re-called the multiplex PCR reads, giving one row per CDR3 protein. The sample lists 40,000 to 45,000 distinct CDR3 sequences, roughly 60% seen once, with 35% to 50% in the top ten. Germline lookup yields CDR1 SQVTM and CDR2 ANQGSEA. The CDR3 is 15 amino acids. RNA was extracted from bulk tissue without any cell sorting. More than 3 cm separated this lung sample from the edge of the tumor. The chain has TRBV29-1 and TRBJ2-6; 13 bases are a match to TRBD2. Sequencing was performed on distant non-tumor lung tissue. The sequence was collected from a man in his fifties or sixties with non-small cell lung cancer. As DNA, the CDR3 is TGCAGCATCGGGACTAGCGGGACTGGGGCCAACGTCCTGACCTTC. Protein product: CSIGTSGTGANVLTF.